These T cell receptor beta chains were read from a single sample in a study of blood T cell repertoires in COVID-19. This table comes from immunoSEQ multiplex PCR, and its TCRdb copy is limited to in-frame clones, with some not included. The sample has approximately 350,000 clones, 75% to 90% seen once; the top ten hold over 4.5%. Sequences were obtained from PBMCs or T cells enriched from blood (not recorded which). These receptors were collected from a woman between 50 and 59 years old who had recovered from COVID-19. The CDR3 runs from the conserved cysteine through the conserved F or W. The order of the fields is V gene, J gene, clone size, D gene, CDR3 length, CDR3 DNA, CDR3 protein. D genes are given only for firm matches. Clone size is shown for a subset of rows, as once, few, many or a class of expanded clone.

TRBV5-1	TRBJ2-7	NA	TRBD2	18	TGCGCCAGCAGCTGGACCGGGACTAGCGGAGGGATTCGATACGAGCAGTACTTC	CASSWTGTSGGIRYEQYF
TRBV6-5	TRBJ1-5	NA	TRBD1	13	TGTGCCGTGCAGAGGGGGCTGGGTCAGCCCCAGCATTTT	CAVQRGLGQPQHF
TRBV7-6	TRBJ2-5	NA	NA	15	TGTGCCAGCAGCTCCGCGGGGATGCAACCTGGGACCCAGTACTTC	CASSSAGMQPGTQYF
TRBV7-9	TRBJ2-1	NA	NA	16	TGTGCCAGCAGCGTCACCCTCGAGGGGAGGAGGTTTGAGCAGTTCTTC	CASSVTLEGRRFEQFF
TRBV5-4	TRBJ1-1	NA	NA	17	TGTGCCAGCAGCTTAGGACCGAACTCACGGGGGAACACTGAAGCTTTCTTT	CASSLGPNSRGNTEAFF
TRBV2	TRBJ1-4	NA	NA	12	TGTGCCAGCAGGGGGCTTGATGAAAAACTGTTTTTT	CASRGLDEKLFF
TRBV29-1	TRBJ1-2	NA	TRBD1	11	TGCAGCGTGCGACAGGGCCCTGGCTACACCTTC	CSVRQGPGYTF
TRBV4-1	TRBJ1-3	NA	NA	16	TGCGCCAGCAGCCAAGATATTAGCCGCTCTGGAAACACCATATATTTT	CASSQDISRSGNTIYF
TRBV19	TRBJ1-2	NA	NA	14	TGTGCCAGTAGCCCGGGACTGCGGAACTATGGCTACACCTTC	CASSPGLRNYGYTF
TRBV19	TRBJ1-3	NA	TRBD1	14	TGTGCCAGTAGGGACAGGGTTTTGATGGGCACCATATATTTT	CASRDRVLMGTIYF
TRBV5-4	TRBJ2-7	NA	NA	16	TGTGCCAGCAGCTTCATAGCGGCCACTGGAAAATGGGAGCAGTACTTC	CASSFIAATGKWEQYF
TRBV19	TRBJ2-1	NA	NA	15	TGTGCCAGTAGTATAGGTCAGGACTTGTACAATGAGCAGTTCTTC	CASSIGQDLYNEQFF
TRBV11-2	TRBJ2-5	once	TRBD2	17	TGTGCCAGCAGCTTAGAAGCGGGAGACCCGGTCCGGGAGACCCAGTACTTC	CASSLEAGDPVRETQYF
TRBV7-6	TRBJ2-1	NA	TRBD2	18	TGTGCCAGCAGCTTAGGGGTCCAAGCGGGGGTCTCCTACAATGAGCAGTTCTTC	CASSLGVQAGVSYNEQFF
TRBV6-5	TRBJ2-3	NA	NA	15	TGTGCCAGCAGTTACTTTGGGGGGGGCGTTGATACGCAGTATTTT	CASSYFGGGVDTQYF
TRBV4-3	TRBJ1-2	NA	TRBD1	14	TGCGCCAGCAGCCAAGGGACAGGGGGCCTTGGCTACACCTTC	CASSQGTGGLGYTF
TRBV18	TRBJ1-2	NA	TRBD1	15	TGTGCCAGCTCACCACCGGGACAGCGGAACTATGGCTACACCTTC	CASSPPGQRNYGYTF
TRBV4-2	TRBJ1-4	NA	NA	17	TGTGCCAGCAGCCAAGATGAGTTGCCAGGGCAAAGTGAAAAACTGTTTTTT	CASSQDELPGQSEKLFF
TRBV3-1/TRBV3-2	TRBJ2-7	NA	NA	16	TGTGCCAGCAGCCGAGGTGGAGGGCCCAGCTCCTACGAGCAGTACTTC	CASSRGGGPSSYEQYF
TRBV6-5	TRBJ1-4	few	TRBD1	15	TGTGCCAGCAGTTGGGGACAGGGAGTTATTGAAAAACTGTTTTTT	CASSWGQGVIEKLFF
TRBV30	TRBJ1-6	NA	NA	15	TGTGCCTGGAGCGGTCTCGGCGGATATAATTCACCCCTCCACTTT	CAWSGLGGYNSPLHF
TRBV10-3	TRBJ1-6	NA	NA	15	TGTGCCATCAGTGAGGAGGGCCAGGGGAGTTCACCCCTCCACTTT	CAISEEGQGSSPLHF
TRBV9	TRBJ2-7	NA	TRBD1	14	TGTGCCAGCAGCGTAGCGACAGGGGGGTACGAGCAGTACTTC	CASSVATGGYEQYF
TRBV5-1	TRBJ1-1	few	TRBD1	14	TGCGCCAGCAGCTGGGGACAGGGGAACACTGAAGCTTTCTTT	CASSWGQGNTEAFF
TRBV5-1	TRBJ1-1	NA	NA	17	TGCGCCAGCAGCCCCAGTCAGGGGAGGGGGTTTCGCACTGAAGCTTTCTTT	CASSPSQGRGFRTEAFF
TRBV7-2	TRBJ1-1	NA	NA	13	TGTGCCAGCAGCTTGGGACAATACACTGAAGCTTTCTTT	CASSLGQYTEAFF
TRBV30	TRBJ1-2	NA	NA	13	TGTGCCTGCCTCTCTTCCACATTCTATGGCTACACCTTC	CACLSSTFYGYTF
TRBV13	TRBJ1-2	NA	NA	15	TGTGCCAGCAGCGCCAGACTTCCTGGTAACTATGGCTACACCTTC	CASSARLPGNYGYTF
TRBV29-1	TRBJ2-3	NA	TRBD1	14	TGCAGCGTTGCGACGGGACAGGCCACAGATACGCAGTATTTT	CSVATGQATDTQYF
TRBV9	TRBJ1-2	NA	TRBD1	15	TGTGCCAGCAGCGTTAGTTCAGGGGGCGTCTATGGCTACACCTTC	CASSVSSGGVYGYTF
TRBV5-3	TRBJ1-1	once	TRBD1	16	TGTGCCAGAAGCTTGACCCTACAGGGGTTGGGCACTGAAGCTTTCTTT	CARSLTLQGLGTEAFF
TRBV7-9	TRBJ1-2	NA	NA	12	TGTGCCAGCAGCTTACAGGAATCTGGCTACACCTTC	CASSLQESGYTF
TRBV19	TRBJ1-5	NA	NA	16	TGTGCCAGTAGTGCACCACGGTTAGATAGCAATCAGCCCCAGCATTTT	CASSAPRLDSNQPQHF
TRBV5-8	TRBJ1-4	NA	NA	16	TGTGCCAGCAGCTTGGGGTGGAGCAGCTCTAATGAAAAACTGTTTTTT	CASSLGWSSSNEKLFF
TRBV4-2	TRBJ1-1	NA	NA	15	TGTGCCAGCAGCCAAGATACGGGTCTGAACACTGAAGCTTTCTTT	CASSQDTGLNTEAFF
TRBV15	TRBJ1-2	once	NA	15	TGTGCCACCAGCGACCAGATACAGGGCCTCTATGGCTACACCTTC	CATSDQIQGLYGYTF
TRBV6-5	TRBJ1-2	NA	NA	15	TGTGCCAGCAGCCTTCTCACAGGGTCAGGCTATGGCTACACCTTC	CASSLLTGSGYGYTF
TRBV4-3	TRBJ2-5	NA	TRBD2	15	TGCGCCAGCAGCCAAGTTAGCGGGGGCGCAGAGACCCAGTACTTC	CASSQVSGGAETQYF
TRBV7-9	TRBJ1-3	NA	NA	16	TGTGCCAGCAGCTTAGAGAGTTCTAGCTCTGGAAACACCATATATTTT	CASSLESSSSGNTIYF
TRBV2	TRBJ1-2	NA	NA	14	TGTGCCAGCACCAAAACAGATTCGAACTATGGCTACACCTTC	CASTKTDSNYGYTF
TRBV30	TRBJ2-5	NA	NA	14	TGTGCCTGGAGTTCATGGGCCCTCCAAGAGACCCAGTACTTC	CAWSSWALQETQYF
TRBV19	TRBJ2-7	NA	NA	13	TGTGCCAGTGGACATGGCACTTCTTACGAGCAGTACTTC	CASGHGTSYEQYF
TRBV5-4	TRBJ1-2	few	NA	12	TGTGCCAGCAGCTTGGATCGTTATGGCTACACCTTC	CASSLDRYGYTF
TRBV7-2	TRBJ2-7	NA	NA	13	TGTGCCAGCAGCCCTCCAGGTGCCTACGAGCAGTACTTC	CASSPPGAYEQYF
TRBV2	TRBJ1-5	NA	NA	14	TGTGCCAGCAGCCTAGACGGTAGCAATCAGCCCCAGCATTTT	CASSLDGSNQPQHF
TRBV19	TRBJ2-7	NA	NA	15	TGTGCCAGTAGTATTGCTGGGGCAGGGTCGTACGAGCAGTACTTC	CASSIAGAGSYEQYF
TRBV5-5	TRBJ2-7	NA	NA	14	TGTGCCAGCAGCTTGAGCCCGTCTCGCTACGAGCAGTACTTC	CASSLSPSRYEQYF
TRBV3-1/TRBV3-2	TRBJ2-5	once	NA	13	TGTGCCAGCAGCCAAGACAGGGGTGAGACCCAGTACTTC	CASSQDRGETQYF
TRBV19	TRBJ2-1	NA	TRBD2	19	TGTGCCAGTAGTATAGATTACCCACCGACTAGCGGGGGAAACAATGAGCAGTTCTTC	CASSIDYPPTSGGNNEQFF
TRBV24-1	TRBJ1-1	NA	NA	14	TGTGCCACCAGTGATCCTACAGTGAACACTGAAGCTTTCTTT	CATSDPTVNTEAFF
TRBV6-2/TRBV6-3	TRBJ1-5	NA	NA	12	TGTGCCAGCAGTACTAGAGGTCAGCCCCAGCATTTT	CASSTRGQPQHF
TRBV2	TRBJ2-3	NA	NA	15	TGTGCCAGCAGTAAAGAACTAGGCATAGGAGATACGCAGTATTTT	CASSKELGIGDTQYF
TRBV7-8	TRBJ2-7	NA	TRBD2	15	TGTGCCAGCAGCTTTGCGCGCGCGGGAGGGTACGAGCAGTACTTC	CASSFARAGGYEQYF